This T cell receptor (beta chain) comes out of a study of vaccination effects on CD4 cells after COVID-19. Assay used: immunoSEQ multiplex PCR; TCRdb lists only in-frame clones, some missing. The table lists roughly 55,000 clones, roughly three quarters of them singletons. With respect to this clone: Antigen unknown.

Before sequencing, viral peptide pools were used by the ViraFEST assay to expand antigen-specific CD4+ T cells. Researchers isolated CD4+ T cells once approximately eleven days of culture had elapsed. Participants received two doses of either the BNT162b2 or mRNA-1273 vaccine. Germline V gene data show CDR1 as SGHTA and CDR2 as FQGNSA. The CDR3 consists of 16 residues. Trimming took 1 base from V and 6 from J, leaving 15 bases between them. This chain joins TRBV7-2 and TRBJ2-2; perhaps TRBD1 as D (5 bases). This clonotype was sampled from a human donor who received a COVID-19 vaccine. The specimen comprised CD4+ T cells from PBMCs cultured with HCoV-OC43 spike peptides, sampled after COVID-19 vaccination. Subset defined: HCoV-OC43 spike overlapping peptide pool stimulation. The CDR3 reads CASSLEVPRVAGELFF. For the CDR3, the DNA is TGTGCCAGCAGCTTAGAGGTCCCCAGGGTGGCCGGGGAGCTGTTTTTT.